The clone carrying this TCR beta chain was found once. Per the original methods: Amplified reference gene primers provided the basis for estimating nucleated cell counts. The data were produced by immunoSEQ multiplex PCR, yet TCRdb's version contains in-frame clones alone and is incomplete. The V and J calls and clone size are taken from that table; D and trimming were inferred from the DNA. The table lists fewer than 250,000 clones, approximately 82% of them singletons. The sample comes from a study of blood T cell repertoires in COVID-19. In the study overall: In each case, the material was cDNA or gDNA derived from T cells, B-cell-depleted T cells, or PBMCs.

The sequence was collected from a man aged 45 to 65 with active or convalescent COVID-19. The specimen sequenced was peripheral blood.

The CDR3 loop reads CASSVGVAGVGNEQFF. CDR3 DNA: TGTGCCAGCAGCGTAGGGGTAGCGGGAGTAGGCAATGAGCAGTTCTTC. The V and J genes are TRBV9 and TRBJ2-1; 9 bases line up with TRBD2. This CDR3 has 16 amino acids. V trimming: 0 bases; J trimming: 6 bases; junction bases outside the gene matches: 7. Per the germline V gene, CDR1 is SGDLS and CDR2 is YYNGEE.